The next 23 T cell receptor beta chains were all read from a single sample in a study of blood T cell repertoires in COVID-19. This table comes from immunoSEQ multiplex PCR, and its TCRdb copy is limited to in-frame clones, with some not included. This sample has about 120,000 clones, with 60% to 80% found just once. The sequenced sample consisted of peripheral blood. Source of these receptors: a man aged 60 to 75 with acute or convalescent COVID-19.

The chain carries TRBV4-2 and TRBJ1-2; possible D gene TRBD1, 5 bases. The CDR3 length is 15 residues. The V gene lost 0 bases and the J gene lost 6 bases, with 14 bases spanning the gap. CDR1 is LGHNA, CDR2 YNFKEQ, per germline. CDR3 protein: CASSQERQSNNGYTF. The CDR3 DNA sequence: TGTGCCAGCAGCCAAGAGCGACAGTCGAATAATGGCTACACCTTC.

The chain combines TRBV30 with TRBJ1-4, with D unresolved. This CDR3 is 12 amino acids long. Trimming took 2 bases from V and 7 from J, leaving 8 bases between them. Per germline, CDR1 GTSNPN and CDR2 SVGIG (reference sequence). The chain's CDR3 is CAWSSDFEKLFF. The CDR3 DNA sequence: TGTGCCTGGAGTTCGGACTTTGAAAAACTGTTTTTT.

CDR3 sequence reads: CASSPRDLNVGELFF. The CDR3 DNA reads as TGTGCCAGCAGCCCGAGGGATCTTAACGTCGGGGAGCTGTTTTTT. The rearrangement uses TRBV9 and TRBJ2-2; D might be TRBD2 (5 bases). The ends were cut back, 4 bases at V and 7 bases at J, with 17 bases in the middle. There are 15 residues in the CDR3. Germline CDR1 SGDLS, CDR2 YYNGEE.

This clone was found a few times. The rearrangement joins TRBV10-2 to TRBJ1-5; 7 bases line up with TRBD1. The CDR3 length is 14 residues. CDR1 and CDR2 (germline): WSHSY, SAAADI. After removal of 6 bases from V and 2 bases from J, the junction contained 4 bases not matched to a gene. CDR3 coding DNA: TGCGCCAGCAGATATGGACAGGGCAATCAGCCCCAGCATTTT. Translation: CASRYGQGNQPQHF.

V is TRBV6-2 or TRBV6-3 and J is TRBJ2-2; 8 bases map to TRBD2. CDR1 is MNHEY, CDR2 SVGEGT, per germline. There are 20 residues in the CDR3. V trimming: 1 base; J trimming: 0 bases; junction bases outside the gene matches: 13. The CDR3 loop is CASSYFRGFSGISNTGELFF. CDR3 bases: TGTGCCAGCAGTTACTTCCGGGGTTTTAGCGGGATTTCGAACACCGGGGAGCTGTTTTTT.

This chain links TRBV7-2 with TRBJ2-1, with 9 bases matching TRBD2. J lost 10 bases, V lost 1 base, and 14 bases had no gene match. Germline CDR1 is SGHTA and CDR2 is FQGNSA. The CDR3 runs to 17 residues. The CDR3 loop reads CASSLVIAREGNIEQFF. Here the CDR3 DNA reads TGTGCCAGCAGCTTAGTGATTGCGCGGGAGGGTAATATCGAGCAGTTCTTC. The complete variable domain, with remaining parts taken from reference TRBV7-2 and TRBJ2-1, reads GAGVSQSPSNKVTEKGKDVELRCDPISGHTALYWYRQSLGQGLEFLIYFQGNSAPDKSGLPSDRFSAERTGGSVSTLTIQRTQQEDSAVYLCASSLVIAREGNIEQFFGPGTRLTVL.

V is TRBV7-9 and J is TRBJ1-2; a weak D match, TRBD1 (6 bases). CDR1 and CDR2 (germline): SEHNR, FQNEAQ (reference sequence). The length of the CDR3 is 12 residues. V was clipped by 3 bases and J by 6 bases, with 8 bases between them. The CDR3 region is CASSFQGNGYTF. The CDR3 region has the DNA TGTGCCAGCAGCTTTCAGGGGAATGGCTACACCTTC.

V usage is TRBV2 and J usage is TRBJ1-5; D is uncertain. Per the germline V gene, CDR1 is SNHLY and CDR2 is FYNNEI. Trimming took off 7 bases at V and 2 bases at J, with 15 bases between the two ends. The length of the CDR3 is 15 residues. CDR3 in amino acids: CASNNPPEGNQPQHF. Here the CDR3 DNA reads TGTGCCAGCAATAACCCCCCGGAGGGCAATCAGCCCCAGCATTTT.

V is TRBV27 and J is TRBJ2-2; the D gene is possibly TRBD1 (6 bases). The CDR3 has 13 amino acids. V gave up 8 bases and J gave up 4 bases, with 11 bases separating them. CDR1 MNHEY and CDR2 SMNVEV come from the germline V gene (reference sequence). CDR3 DNA: TGTGCCAGCCACACAGGGACCACCGGGGAGCTGTTTTTT. As protein: CASHTGTTGELFF.

About this clone itself: In the same sample, other DNA sequences code for this CDR3. The chain employs TRBV4-1 and TRBJ1-1; D is perhaps TRBD1 (5 bases). With 1 base removed from V and 5 bases from J, the gap between germline ends came to 11 bases. The CDR3 contains 14 residues. Per germline, CDR1 MGHRA and CDR2 YSYEKL. The CDR3 loop is CASSQVQGRTEAFF. CDR3 sequence (DNA): TGCGCCAGCAGCCAAGTTCAGGGTAGGACTGAAGCTTTCTTT.

The gene calls are TRBV6-2 or TRBV6-3 and TRBJ2-5, with 7 positions matching TRBD2. The CDR3 spans 13 residues. CDR1 is MNHEY and CDR2 is SVGEGT in the germline V gene. Trimming removed 2 bases from V and 7 bases from J; junction bases left unmatched: 4. The CDR3 nucleotides are TGTGCCAGCAGTTACACCCGACTAGCGACCCAGTACTTC. As protein: CASSYTRLATQYF.

The V call is TRBV19, the J call TRBJ2-7; D remains ambiguous. This CDR3 contains 14 residues. Germline V gene data show CDR1 as LNHDA and CDR2 as SQIVND (reference sequence). V was shortened by 5 bases and J by 4 bases, with 15 bases between the two germline ends. The CDR3: CASSRKAEMYEQYF. The CDR3 region has the DNA TGTGCCAGTAGTCGTAAGGCGGAAATGTACGAGCAGTACTTC.

The chain links TRBV18 to TRBJ1-1; 9 nucleotides agree with TRBD1. CDR3 length equals 16 residues. V gave up 2 bases and J gave up 1 base; unmatched junction bases: 5. Germline lookup yields CDR1 KGHSH and CDR2 LQKENI. The CDR3 protein is CASSPATGGRNTEAFF. The CDR3 bases are TGTGCCAGCTCACCAGCGACAGGGGGTAGGAACACTGAAGCTTTCTTT.

The CDR3 coding sequence is TGCGCCAGCAGCATAACTAGCGATGAGCAGTTCTTC. As protein: CASSITSDEQFF. The chain carries TRBV5-1 and TRBJ2-1; 7 nucleotides match TRBD2. The CDR3 spans 12 residues. V shed 4 bases and J 8 bases; nucleotides not matched to a gene: 3. Looked up from germline, CDR1 is SGHRS and CDR2 is YFSETQ.

The chain is built from TRBV5-1 and TRBJ1-2, with 9 bases that match TRBD1. This CDR3 has 15 residues. Losses at the gene ends were 6 bases for V and 6 bases for J; bases not matched to a gene: 12. Per the germline V gene, CDR1 is SGHRS and CDR2 is YFSETQ. The CDR3 nucleotides read TGCGCCAGCAACTCGAACTCGGGACAGGGCCATGGCTACACCTTC. Protein: CASNSNSGQGHGYTF.

The rearrangement links TRBV12-5 to TRBJ1-3; D ambiguous. The germline CDR1 and CDR2 sequences are LGHNT and FRNRAP. This CDR3 is built from 14 residues. V was cut by 2 bases and J by 7 bases, with 12 bases left in between. CDR3 protein: CASGLSGSPNTIYF. CDR3 nucleotide sequence: TGTGCTAGTGGTTTGTCTGGGAGTCCCAACACCATATATTTT.

This clone came up once. Here the CDR3 DNA reads TGTGCCAGTAGTATAGGAGACAGGGGTTCTGAAGCTTTCTTT. This codes for CASSIGDRGSEAFF. V gene TRBV19 combines with J gene TRBJ1-1; TRBD1 aligns across 8 bases. This CDR3 has 14 amino acids. The J segment lost 6 bases and the V segment lost 1 base, leaving 4 bases of the junction unmatched. Germline loops: CDR1 LNHDA, CDR2 SQIVND (reference sequence).

The rearrangement uses TRBV24-1 and TRBJ2-3, with a possible D match to TRBD1 (6 bases). CDR1 KGHDR and CDR2 SFDVKD come from the germline V gene. CDR3 length equals 16 residues. V was trimmed by 5 bases and J by 5 bases, leaving 19 bases between them. The CDR3 loop is CATSGRTARMGDTQYF. CDR3 DNA sequence: TGTGCCACCAGTGGACGGACAGCACGGATGGGAGATACGCAGTATTTT.

V is TRBV18 and J is TRBJ1-1, with 7 positions matching TRBD1. CDR1 KGHSH and CDR2 LQKENI come from the germline V gene. Trimming cost V 3 bases and J 5 bases; bases outside gene matches: 3. The CDR3 consists of 13 residues. CDR3 residues: CASSPPGGTEAFF. In DNA form, the CDR3 reads TGTGCCAGCTCACCGCCAGGGGGAACTGAAGCTTTCTTT.

The genes are TRBV6-2 or TRBV6-3 and TRBJ1-4, with 9 bases fitting TRBD1. CDR3 length: 14 amino acids. Germline V CDR1 and CDR2: MNHEY, SVGEGT. The trim removed 4 bases at V and 5 bases at J, leaving 2 bases unmatched. CDR3 nucleotides: TGTGCCAGCAGTTGGACAGGGGCAAATGAAAAACTGTTTTTT. Protein sequence: CASSWTGANEKLFF.

This clone was detected only a few times. This chain links TRBV7-8 with TRBJ2-6, with D hard to call. Germline CDR1 and CDR2: SGHVS and FQNEAQ. V shed 1 base and J shed 0 bases, with 10 bases lying between them. The CDR3 is made up of 17 amino acids. CDR3 DNA sequence: TGTGCCAGCAGCTTAGAGAATCTATACTCTGGGGCCAACGTCCTGACTTTC. Translating it yields CASSLENLYSGANVLTF.

The chain has TRBV24-1 and TRBJ2-1; possible D gene TRBD2, 6 bases. CDR3 length equals 17 residues. The germline V and J ends were trimmed by 1 base and 1 base, with 13 bases remaining between them. Looked up from germline, CDR1 is KGHDR and CDR2 is SFDVKD. The CDR3 loop reads CATSDLRGGRSYNEQFF. The CDR3 DNA reads as TGTGCCACCAGTGATTTACGAGGAGGGAGATCCTACAATGAGCAGTTCTTC.

The chain joins TRBV21-1 to TRBJ2-7; TRBD2 is taken as the D call from the table, unchecked against the DNA. TRBV21-1 is a listed pseudogene. This CDR3 has 18 residues. The chain's CDR3 is CAPQVFEFILGRDYEQYF. The CDR3 nucleotides are TGTGCCCCCCAAGTGTTCGAATTCATCCTCGGGAGGGACTACGAGCAGTACTTC.